The 3 T cell receptor beta chains given below trace back to one sample, sequenced in a study of cytomegalovirus exposure and HLA in healthy donors. Vbeta (60) and Jbeta (13) primers were used in the PCR. Libraries were prepared by immunoSEQ multiplex PCR; TCRdb keeps only in-frame clonotypes and omits some of them. Of about 200,000 clones in the sample, roughly 73% were seen once. Sequenced sample: PBMCs. Every receptor here comes from a young woman in good health and CMV-seronegative.

This chain uses TRBV28 with TRBJ1-5, with a tentative D call TRBD1 (5 bases). CDR1 and CDR2 (germline): MDHEN, SYDVKM. Trimming cost V 7 bases and J 4 bases, with 14 bases left between them. The CDR3 consists of 14 residues. In nucleotides, the CDR3 is TGTGCCAGCACAACAGGAGGGATAAATCAGCCCCAGCATTTT. Translation gives CASTTGGINQPQHF.

This chain links TRBV9 with TRBJ2-1; 11 bases are shared with TRBD2. The CDR3 covers 15 residues. Losses at the gene ends were 2 bases for V and 7 bases for J; bases not matched to a gene: 5. The V gene's germline CDR1 is SGDLS and CDR2 YYNGEE. The CDR3 here is CASSVLSGGANEQFF. CDR3 nucleotides: TGTGCCAGCAGCGTTCTTAGCGGGGGGGCGAATGAGCAGTTCTTC.

The chain combines TRBV7-9 with TRBJ2-3, with 15 positions matching TRBD2. Germline-derived CDR1 and CDR2 are SEHNR and FQNEAQ (reference sequence). The V and J ends lost 3 bases and 6 bases, in that order; junction bases with no gene match: 7. There are 17 residues in the CDR3. CDR3 bases: TGTGCCAGCAGCTTTGTTCCGGGACTAGCGGGGGGTGATACGCAGTATTTT. This codes for CASSFVPGLAGGDTQYF. Variable domain in full (rest from reference TRBV7-9 and TRBJ2-3): DTGVSQNPRHKITKRGQNVTFRCDPISEHNRLYWYRQTLGQGPEFLTYFQNEAQLEKSRLLSDRFSAERPKGSFSTLEIQRTEQGDSAMYLCASSFVPGLAGGDTQYFGPGTRLTVL.